Presented here are 28 T cell receptor beta chains from one specimen sequenced in a study of graft-versus-host responses after intestinal transplantation. Intraepithelial and lamina propria lymphocytes were freed from processed graft tissue. TCRdb keeps only in-frame clones here, not all; method: immunoSEQ multiplex PCR. Here the sample spans tens of thousands of clones, roughly 79% being singletons. Source: ileum tissue, taken 12 days after intestinal transplant. Every receptor here comes from a human patient who received an intestinal transplant, so some T cells may come from the graft donor.

This clone was recorded only once. The chain couples TRBV16 to TRBJ2-7; 15 bases agree with TRBD2. The CDR3 is 16 amino acids. CDR1 and CDR2 (germline): KGHSY, FQNENV. Trimming removed 1 base from V and 6 bases from J; junction bases left unmatched: 4. DNA for the CDR3: TGTGCCAGCAGCCAATTTACGGGACTAGCGGGAGGCGAGCAGTACTTC. Amino acid sequence: CASSQFTGLAGGEQYF.

The J gene is TRBJ2-3, the V gene TRBV6-1; TRBD1 agrees at 7 bases. The CDR3 has 17 amino acids. Germline assignment: CDR1 MNHNS and CDR2 SASEGT. V shed 3 bases and J 2 bases; nucleotides not matched to a gene: 11. DNA of the CDR3: TGTGCCAGCAGTGAGCCATCGTGGGGACAGATCACAGATACGCAGTATTTT. The encoded protein is CASSEPSWGQITDTQYF.

This chain connects TRBV6-1 to TRBJ2-1, with D maybe TRBD1 (5 bases). Germline V gene sequence: CDR1 MNHNS, CDR2 SASEGT. The CDR3 has 15 residues. V was pared by 8 bases and J by 3 bases, with 17 bases between. The CDR3 protein is CASGRQGVIYNEQFF. The DNA of the CDR3 is TGTGCCAGCGGGCGGCAGGGTGTTATCTACAATGAGCAGTTCTTC.

A single count supports this clone. V gene TRBV7-2 combines with J gene TRBJ2-7, with D perhaps TRBD1 (6 bases). CDR3 size: 14 residues. Germline CDR1 is SGHTA and CDR2 is FQGNSA. V lost 5 bases, J lost 4 bases, and 15 bases lay in between. The CDR3 nucleotides read TGTGCCAGCAGCCACCGACAGGACCCATACGAGCAGTACTTC. Translating gives CASSHRQDPYEQYF.

This sequence joins TRBV10-3 and TRBJ2-7; 9 bases are shared with TRBD1. The ends lost 6 bases at V and 6 bases at J; junction bases unmatched: 12. The CDR3 is made up of 15 amino acids. In germline, CDR1 is ENHRY, CDR2 SYGVKD. The chain's CDR3 is CAIREAGTGNAEQYF. The DNA for the CDR3 is TGTGCCATCAGAGAGGCCGGGACAGGGAATGCCGAGCAGTACTTC.

The rearrangement joins TRBV13 to TRBJ2-5, with 12 bases aligning to TRBD2. This CDR3 is built from 15 residues. V dropped 5 bases and J dropped 3; count of bases not matched to a gene: 4. Germline loops: CDR1 PRHDT, CDR2 FYEKMQ (reference sequence). This CDR3 reads CASSVRTSGEETQYF. In DNA form, the CDR3 reads TGTGCCAGCAGCGTAAGGACTAGCGGGGAAGAGACCCAGTACTTC.

V gene TRBV5-1 combines with J gene TRBJ2-5; the D is unclear. The CDR3 extends over 12 amino acids. Deletions cut 2 bases from V and 0 bases from J, with 2 bases between. Per germline, CDR1 SGHRS and CDR2 YFSETQ. The CDR3 DNA is TGCGCCAGCAGCTTCGACCAAGAGACCCAGTACTTC. It encodes CASSFDQETQYF.

The chain joins TRBV5-1 to TRBJ2-3; TRBD2 agrees at 8 bases. The junction had 6 bases not matched to a gene; V was cut back by 4 bases and J by 14 bases. CDR3 length: 11 amino acids. Germline values: CDR1 SGHRS, CDR2 YFSETQ. The CDR3 DNA sequence: TGCGCCAGCAGCAACGAGCGGGAGTCGTATTTT. Its translation is CASSNERESYF.

DNA for the CDR3: TGCAGCGCCCTATTGTCTAGGACAGGGGGCTACGAGCAGTACTTC. Its protein product is CSALLSRTGGYEQYF. The J gene is TRBJ2-7, the V gene TRBV29-1, with 10 bases that match TRBD1. The CDR3 consists of 15 residues. From germline, CDR1 is SQVTM and CDR2 ANQGSEA. With V trimmed by 7 bases and J by 3 bases, 12 bases remained unmatched.

V gene TRBV18 combines with J gene TRBJ2-3, with a possible D match to TRBD2 (6 bases). The CDR3 runs 15 residues. V shed 1 base and J shed 1 base, with 9 bases lying between them. The germline gives CDR1 KGHSH, CDR2 LQKENI. The CDR3 reads CASSPLGGGTDTQYF. CDR3 bases: TGTGCCAGCTCACCACTGGGCGGGGGCACAGATACGCAGTATTTT.

Comments on this clone: Compared with germline, one end of the junction differs, possibly owing to a read error. The chain links TRBV7-7 to TRBJ2-5; TRBD1 is a possible D gene (5 bases). CDR1 is SSHAT and CDR2 is FNYEAQ in the germline V gene (reference sequence). The CDR3 consists of 14 residues. The CDR3 DNA sequence: TGTGCTAGCAGCTTAGGTTCAGGGTTGGAGACCCAGTACTTC. Translation: CASSLGSGLETQYF.

This clone was observed a handful of times. The gene calls are TRBV6-5 and TRBJ1-2, with D maybe TRBD1 (5 bases). The V end was cut by 11 bases, the J end by 4 bases, with 17 bases between. CDR3 length equals 13 residues. Germline V gives CDR1 MNHEY, CDR2 SVGAGI. As DNA, the CDR3 is TGTGCCTCCACCCCGGGGGGGGTCTATGGCTACACCTTC. Its translation: CASTPGGVYGYTF.

This chain links TRBV7-9 with TRBJ1-5; D possibly corresponds to TRBD1 (6 bases). The ends were cut back, 5 bases at V and 3 bases at J, with 11 bases in the middle. The CDR3 is made up of 14 amino acids. CDR1 and CDR2 from the germline V gene are SEHNR and FQNEAQ (reference sequence). Here the CDR3 DNA reads TGTGCCAGCAGCCCGGGGGGCTACAATCAGCCCCAGCATTTT. Protein product: CASSPGGYNQPQHF.

The chain recombines TRBV28 with TRBJ1-4, with D uncertain. Per germline, CDR1 MDHEN and CDR2 SYDVKM. V was pared by 5 bases and J by 8 bases, with 12 bases between. This CDR3 region has 13 residues. Here the CDR3 DNA reads TGTGCCAGCAGTCCCCGATTTGGCGAAAAACTGTTTTTT. This translates into CASSPRFGEKLFF.

The chain links TRBV29-1 to TRBJ1-1; 7 bases map to TRBD1. Losses at the gene ends were 6 bases for V and 6 bases for J; bases not matched to a gene: 16. Germline V gene lookup returns CDR1 SQVTM and CDR2 ANQGSEA. This CDR3 spans 15 amino acids. DNA of the CDR3: TGCAGCGTAAATAAGGGGGCCGGGCGCGACGCTGAAGCTTTCTTT. This gives the protein CSVNKGAGRDAEAFF.

This sequence joins TRBV23-1 and TRBJ2-5; 7 bases agree with TRBD1. TRBV23-1 is an open reading frame, and its role is uncertain. This CDR3 comprises 13 residues. V was pared by 7 bases and J by 4 bases, with 6 bases of the junction left unmatched. The CDR3, as DNA: TGCGCCAGCACCTATCGGGACAGAGAGACCCAGTACTTC. Amino acids: CASTYRDRETQYF.

This clone was seen once. The chain combines TRBV2 with TRBJ1-2; D ambiguous. Germline V CDR1 and CDR2: SNHLY, FYNNEI. This CDR3 has 13 amino acids. V was pared by 6 bases and J by 8 bases, with 16 bases between. CDR3 amino acids: CASRASRSRGYTF. The CDR3, as DNA: TGTGCCAGCAGAGCCTCAAGATCGAGGGGCTACACCTTC.

This clone has just a few counts. The rearrangement links TRBV5-1 to TRBJ1-6; no clear D. The CDR3 loop spans 15 amino acids. From germline, CDR1 is SGHRS and CDR2 YFSETQ. Deletions cut 4 bases from V and 6 bases from J, with 14 bases between. The CDR3 sequence: CASSTSMWSNSPLHF. The CDR3 bases are TGCGCCAGCAGCACATCGATGTGGAGTAATTCACCCCTCCACTTT.

This clone was detected a few times. This chain connects TRBV2 to TRBJ2-7; a possible D gene is TRBD1 (6 bases). The CDR3 consists of 15 residues. Germline V gene sequence: CDR1 SNHLY, CDR2 FYNNEI. V was clipped by 10 bases and J by 6 bases, with 25 bases between them. The CDR3 is CATTQIWDNFGEQYF. CDR3 coding DNA: TGTGCCACCACCCAAATTTGGGACAACTTCGGCGAGCAGTACTTC.

The chain uses TRBV11-3 and TRBJ2-1; 10 bases line up with TRBD2. This CDR3 spans 17 amino acids. Trimming removed 2 bases from V and 5 bases from J; junction bases left unmatched: 9. Germline V lookup: CDR1 SGHNT, CDR2 YENEEA. CDR3 bases: TGTGCCAGCAGCTTACTAGCGGGGGTCCCCCTCGACAATGAGCAGTTCTTC. It encodes CASSLLAGVPLDNEQFF.

This chain links TRBV10-3 with TRBJ2-3; possibly TRBD2 for D (6 bases). The V gene lost 3 bases and the J gene lost 5 bases, with 15 bases spanning the gap. Germline V lookup: CDR1 ENHRY, CDR2 SYGVKD. This CDR3 has 15 residues. The CDR3 DNA follows: TGTGCCATCAGTGACGGCGGGAAAGTGAGAGATACGCAGTATTTT. Its protein is CAISDGGKVRDTQYF.

V gene TRBV21-1 combines with J gene TRBJ1-3; the DNA was not compared with TRBD1, the D call given in the table. TRBV21-1 counts as a pseudogene. The CDR3 runs 17 residues. CDR3: CASSKVARAHSGNTIYF. CDR3 bases: TGTGCCAGCAGCAAGGTAGCCAGGGCCCACTCTGGAAACACCATATATTTT.

The rearrangement uses TRBV2 and TRBJ2-7; 9 bases are a match to TRBD1. The CDR3 is 15 amino acids. Germline assignment: CDR1 SNHLY and CDR2 FYNNEI. Trimming cost V 3 bases and J 2 bases; bases outside gene matches: 5. CDR3 in amino acids: CASSEGQGTTYEQYF. The CDR3, as DNA: TGTGCCAGCAGTGAGGGACAGGGTACTACCTACGAGCAGTACTTC.

The chain combines TRBV7-2 with TRBJ2-5; no reliable D call. CDR1 is SGHTA and CDR2 is FQGNSA in the germline V gene. V lost 1 base and J 4 bases, leaving 16 bases between the germline ends. CDR3 length equals 16 residues. CDR3 coding DNA: TGTGCCAGCAGCTTAGTCCTCGCCAACTCCCCAGAGACCCAGTACTTC. This codes for CASSLVLANSPETQYF.

The chain carries TRBV7-9 and TRBJ1-1; 8 bases line up with TRBD1. CDR3 length: 14 amino acids. Germline values: CDR1 SEHNR, CDR2 FQNEAQ (reference sequence). J lost 4 bases, V lost 7 bases, and 8 bases had no gene match. The CDR3 coding sequence is TGTGCCAGCAACCTCCAGGGGGCCAGCACTGAAGCTTTCTTT. Translation gives CASNLQGASTEAFF.

This clone is a singleton in its sample. CDR3 nucleotide sequence: TGCGCCAACCATTCGACAGGCCACAGCTACGAGCAGTACTTC. Translation: CANHSTGHSYEQYF. V gene TRBV10-1 combines with J gene TRBJ2-7, with D possibly TRBD1 on 6 matching bases. Germline loops: CDR1 WNHNN, CDR2 SYGVQD (reference sequence). CDR3 size: 14 residues. Trimming took 10 bases from V and 3 from J, leaving 19 bases between them.

The rearrangement joins TRBV6-5 to TRBJ2-5; D is perhaps TRBD1 (5 bases). Germline CDR1 reads MNHEY; CDR2 reads SVGAGI. This CDR3 contains 13 residues. V was trimmed by 6 bases and J by 6 bases, leaving 14 bases between them. The CDR3 sequence is CASSPDSRKTQYF. For the CDR3, the DNA is TGTGCCAGCAGCCCCGACAGCAGGAAGACCCAGTACTTC.

The chain couples TRBV10-1 to TRBJ2-4; TRBD1 might be the D (5 bases). From germline, CDR1 is WNHNN and CDR2 SYGVQD (reference sequence). Trimming pared 4 bases from V and 0 bases from J, leaving 13 bases between. This CDR3 region has 16 residues. For the CDR3, the DNA is TGCGCCAGCAGTGTAAAAGGGGCCCTAGCCAAAAACATTCAGTACTTC. The encoded protein is CASSVKGALAKNIQYF.